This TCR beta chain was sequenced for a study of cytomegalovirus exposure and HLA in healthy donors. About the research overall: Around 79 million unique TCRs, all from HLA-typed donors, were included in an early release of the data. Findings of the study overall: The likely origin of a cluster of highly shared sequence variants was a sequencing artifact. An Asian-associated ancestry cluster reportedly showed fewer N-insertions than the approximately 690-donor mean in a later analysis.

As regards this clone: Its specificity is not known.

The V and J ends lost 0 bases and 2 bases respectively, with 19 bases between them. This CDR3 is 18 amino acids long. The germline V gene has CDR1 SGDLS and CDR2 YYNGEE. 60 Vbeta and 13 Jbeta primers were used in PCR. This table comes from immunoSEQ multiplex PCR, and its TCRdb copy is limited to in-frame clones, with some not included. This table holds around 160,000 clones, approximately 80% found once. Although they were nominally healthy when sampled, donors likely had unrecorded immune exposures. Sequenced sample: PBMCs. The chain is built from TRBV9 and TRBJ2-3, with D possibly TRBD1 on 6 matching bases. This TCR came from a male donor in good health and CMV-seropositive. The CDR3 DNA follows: TGTGCCAGCAGCGTAGGACCCACAGGGTCATTTACCACAGATACGCAGTATTTT. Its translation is CASSVGPTGSFTTDTQYF.